A single sample is the source of the 7 T cell receptor beta chains below, sequenced in a study of regulatory T cells in long-lasting Graves disease. Stated time point: newly diagnosed GD, antithyroid drugs for less than 3 months. PBMC-extracted RNA yielded the TCR library. The TCR beta library used iRepertoire HTBI primers with Arm-PCR amplification of CDR3. A single record per CDR3 protein comes from TCRdb applying MiXCR to the multiplex PCR reads. The repertoire holds approximately 440,000 distinct CDR3 sequences, with roughly 15% as singletons. The data also belong to a second study, concerning T cells in Graves' hyperthyroidism and ophthalmopathy.

The source was peripheral blood mononuclear cells (PBMCs), collected at new diagnosis, from a patient treated with antithyroid drugs. These receptors were taken from a man aged 35-49 years with Graves disease.

The sample holds many counts of this clonotype. The chain uses TRBV10-2 and TRBJ2-1, with a tentative D call TRBD1 (5 bases). The V end lost 4 bases, the J end lost 6 bases, and 10 bases lay between the germline ends. Germline V gene data show CDR1 as WSHSY and CDR2 as SAAADI. The CDR3 totals 13 residues. The CDR3 protein is CASSAGWGNEQFF. CDR3 nucleotides: TGCGCCAGCAGTGCAGGGTGGGGCAATGAGCAGTTCTTC.

This clonotype came up many times. The chain carries TRBV20-1 and TRBJ2-3; TRBD2 agrees at 10 bases. J gave up 4 bases and V 5 bases, and 6 bases lay outside the gene matches. The CDR3 is made up of 14 amino acids. Germline V lookup: CDR1 DFQATT, CDR2 SNEGSKA (reference sequence). This chain's CDR3 is CSASQRGGPDTQYF. Written as DNA, the CDR3 is TGCAGTGCTTCTCAGCGGGGGGGGCCAGATACGCAGTATTTT.

This chain joins TRBV20-1 and TRBJ1-4; D not resolved. The CDR3 extends over 11 amino acids. Looked up from germline, CDR1 is DFQATT and CDR2 is SNEGSKA (reference sequence). V was cut by 6 bases and J by 8 bases, with 10 bases left in between. This chain's CDR3 is CSALSWEKLFF. The CDR3 bases are TGCAGTGCCCTTTCGTGGGAAAAACTGTTTTTT.

This clonotype was counted a few times. V is TRBV24-1 and J is TRBJ2-1; D may be TRBD2 (6 bases). The germline V gene encodes CDR1 KGHDR and CDR2 SFDVKD. Trimming took 2 bases from V and 2 from J, leaving 12 bases between them. CDR3 length equals 16 residues. CDR3 loop: CATSDSGTRAYNEQFF. CDR3 nucleotides: TGTGCCACCAGTGATTCCGGGACTCGGGCCTACAATGAGCAGTTCTTC.

This clonotype was seen many times. The chain recombines TRBV29-1 with TRBJ2-3, with D possibly matching TRBD2 (5 bases). Trimming took 7 bases from V and 3 from J, leaving 14 bases between them. The CDR3 runs 13 residues. Germline V gives CDR1 SQVTM, CDR2 ANQGSEA. CDR3: CSALMAGTDTQYF. CDR3 sequence (DNA): TGCAGCGCCCTGATGGCGGGTACAGATACGCAGTATTTT.

This clonotype was observed at least ten times. The chain links TRBV5-1 to TRBJ1-2; D is unresolved. From germline, CDR1 is SGHRS and CDR2 YFSETQ. CDR3 length: 14 residues. V was cut by 0 bases and J by 5 bases, with 11 bases left in between. The CDR3 DNA sequence: TGCGCCAGCAGCTTGGCCGGGCATCTATATGGCTACACCTTC. Translation: CASSLAGHLYGYTF.

This clonotype was seen ten or more times. V and J are TRBV7-3 and TRBJ2-1; tentatively, D is TRBD2 (6 bases). Trimming took off 4 bases at V and 6 bases at J, with 7 bases between the two ends. Germline CDR1 SGHTA, CDR2 FQGTGA. The length of the CDR3 is 12 residues. CDR3 bases: TGTGCCAGCAGCTCGACTAGCAATGAGCAGTTCTTC. This translates into CASSSTSNEQFF.